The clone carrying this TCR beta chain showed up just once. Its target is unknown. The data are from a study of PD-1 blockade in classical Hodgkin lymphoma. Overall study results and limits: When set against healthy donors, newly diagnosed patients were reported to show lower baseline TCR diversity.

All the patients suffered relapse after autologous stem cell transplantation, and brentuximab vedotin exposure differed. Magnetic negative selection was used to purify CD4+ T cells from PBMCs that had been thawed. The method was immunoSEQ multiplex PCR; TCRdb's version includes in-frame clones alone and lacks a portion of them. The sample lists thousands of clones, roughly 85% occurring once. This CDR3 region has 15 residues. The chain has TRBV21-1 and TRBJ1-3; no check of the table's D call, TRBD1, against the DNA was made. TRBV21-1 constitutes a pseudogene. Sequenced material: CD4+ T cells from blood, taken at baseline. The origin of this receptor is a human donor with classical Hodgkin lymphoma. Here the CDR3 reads CASSITGGAGNTIYF. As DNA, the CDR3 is TGTGCCAGCAGCATCACAGGGGGGGCTGGAAACACCATATATTTT.